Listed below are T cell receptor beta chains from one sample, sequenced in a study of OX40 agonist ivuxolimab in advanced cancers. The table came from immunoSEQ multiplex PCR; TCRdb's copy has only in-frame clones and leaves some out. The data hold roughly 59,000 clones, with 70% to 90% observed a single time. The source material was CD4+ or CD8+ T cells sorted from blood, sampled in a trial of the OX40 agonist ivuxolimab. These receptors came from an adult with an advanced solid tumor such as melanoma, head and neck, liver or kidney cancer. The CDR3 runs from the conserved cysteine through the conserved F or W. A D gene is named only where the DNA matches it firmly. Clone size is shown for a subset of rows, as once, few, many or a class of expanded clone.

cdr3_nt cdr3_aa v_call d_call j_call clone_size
TGTGCCAGCAGCTTGGGTGACGTCCCTAACTATGGCTACACCTTC CASSLGDVPNYGYTF TRBV5-6 - TRBJ1-2 -
TGTGCCAGCAGTGAGGAGCAGGCGGCATACAATGAGCAGTTCTTC CASSEEQAAYNEQFF TRBV6-1 - TRBJ2-1 -
TGTGCCAGTAGTATTACGGGAGTAGCCCTAGGCACAGATACGCAGTATTTT CASSITGVALGTDTQYF TRBV19 - TRBJ2-3 -
TGTGCCATCAGTGAGTCGGGACAGGGTAACTACGAGCAGTACTTC CAISESGQGNYEQYF TRBV10-3 TRBD1 TRBJ2-7 once
TGTGCCAGCAGCTATGACAGGTCCTACAATGAGCAGTTCTTC CASSYDRSYNEQFF TRBV4-2 - TRBJ2-1 once
TGTGCCAGCAGGCCTCCACAGGGCTCGGGGGAGGGCTACACCTTC CASRPPQGSGEGYTF TRBV28 - TRBJ1-2 -
TGTGCCAGCAGCTTATCGTCCGCGGCAGACTATGGCTACACCTTC CASSLSSAADYGYTF TRBV11-1 - TRBJ1-2 -
TGTGCCAGCTCACCGGGACAGGGGGCGGACTACACCTTC CASSPGQGADYTF TRBV18 TRBD1 TRBJ1-2 -
TGTGCCAGCAGCTTAGCGGGATTGGCAGATACGCAGTATTTT CASSLAGLADTQYF TRBV6-5 TRBD2 TRBJ2-3 -
TGCGCCAGCGCGACGGGACCCTCTGGAAACACCATATATTTT CASATGPSGNTIYF TRBV10-2 - TRBJ1-3 -
TGTGCCAGCAGCGCTCCGGGACACCCTAACTATGGCTACACCTTC CASSAPGHPNYGYTF TRBV6-1 - TRBJ1-2 -
TGTGCCAGCAGTGAACGGCCCTCTGGGGCCAACGTCCTGACTTTC CASSERPSGANVLTF TRBV6-1 - TRBJ2-6 -
TGTGCCAGTAGTATAGGAGTCGGAGCTGAAAAACTGTTTTTT CASSIGVGAEKLFF TRBV19 - TRBJ1-4 few
TGTGCCAGCAGCCCAGGTACCGGTGTAAGCACTTCTGGGGCCAACGTCCTGACTTTC CASSPGTGVSTSGANVLTF TRBV5-4 - TRBJ2-6 -
TGTGCCAGCGCATGGGGGACTACAGATACGCAGTATTTT CASAWGTTDTQYF TRBV2 - TRBJ2-3 once
TGTGCCAGCAGTGAATATGCTAGCAACACCGGGGAGCTGTTTTTT CASSEYASNTGELFF TRBV2 - TRBJ2-2 -
TGCGCCAGCAGCCAAGATTTGACAGGTTTTCAGCCCCAGCATTTT CASSQDLTGFQPQHF TRBV4-1 - TRBJ1-5 -